The next 13 T cell receptor beta chains were all read from a single sample in a study of radiation and T cells in renal cell carcinoma. The time point here: blood 2 weeks post-SBRT. Specified treatment: 15 Gy SBRT to primary tumor, nephrectomy 4 weeks later. Repertoires were generated with immunoSEQ multiplex PCR, while TCRdb's copy carries only in-frame clones and drops some. The sample lists 120,000 or so clones; 70% to 90% were seen once. The starting material was blood, obtained from a patient whose treatment included radiotherapy and nephrectomy. The receptors come from a woman aged 70-85 years with renal cell carcinoma.

V and J are TRBV28 and TRBJ2-1, with D perhaps matching TRBD1 (6 bases). Per germline, CDR1 MDHEN and CDR2 SYDVKM. The V end was cut by 7 bases, the J end by 5 bases, with 12 bases between. This CDR3 comprises 13 residues. This CDR3 reads CASTGTPNNEQFF. For the CDR3, the DNA is TGTGCCAGCACCGGGACACCTAACAATGAGCAGTTCTTC.

The chain recombines TRBV5-1 with TRBJ2-5, with D perhaps TRBD1 (5 bases). The CDR3 covers 13 residues. The V gene lost 4 bases and the J gene lost 1 base, with 8 bases spanning the gap. Germline CDR1 SGHRS, CDR2 YFSETQ. DNA of the CDR3: TGCGCCAGCAGCCAGGACACCCAAGAGACCCAGTACTTC. Translation gives CASSQDTQETQYF.

This chain links TRBV7-8 with TRBJ1-4, with 8 bases lining up with TRBD1. V shed 5 bases, J shed 0 bases, and the junction held 8 bases outside the gene matches. Germline CDR1 and CDR2: SGHVS and FQNEAQ. The CDR3 has 17 amino acids. The CDR3 nucleotides read TGTGCCAGCAGCACCGGACAGGGAGTCGCAACTAATGAAAAACTGTTTTTT. Translation: CASSTGQGVATNEKLFF.

The chain links TRBV5-4 to TRBJ2-1; the match to TRBD2 covers 9 bases. After removal of 0 bases from V and 6 bases from J, the junction contained 4 bases not matched to a gene. The CDR3 spans 15 residues. Germline assignment: CDR1 SGHNT and CDR2 YYREEE (reference sequence). CDR3 loop: CASSLEIAGANEQFF. CDR3 bases: TGTGCCAGCAGCTTGGAGATAGCGGGGGCCAATGAGCAGTTCTTC.

The chain employs TRBV28 and TRBJ1-4; D may be TRBD1 (6 bases). V was trimmed by 5 bases and J by 3 bases, leaving 16 bases between them. Germline V gives CDR1 MDHEN, CDR2 SYDVKM. This CDR3 has 16 amino acids. The CDR3 reads CASSTPLRGANEKLFF. The CDR3 nucleotides read TGTGCCAGCAGTACTCCACTCAGGGGTGCTAATGAAAAACTGTTTTTT.

The rearrangement uses TRBV28 and TRBJ1-6, with 10 bases that match TRBD1. V shed 4 bases, J shed 8 bases, and the junction held 2 bases outside the gene matches. The CDR3 length is 14 residues. Germline-derived CDR1 and CDR2 are MDHEN and SYDVKM. For the CDR3, the DNA is TGTGCCAGCAGTTGGGACAGGGGACATTCACCCCTCCACTTT. Translated: CASSWDRGHSPLHF.

This clone was counted once. The rearrangement links TRBV4-2 to TRBJ2-5, with 15 nucleotides matching TRBD2. J lost 1 base, V lost 5 bases, and 8 bases had no gene match. This CDR3 is 18 amino acids long. Germline lookup yields CDR1 LGHNA and CDR2 YNFKEQ. The CDR3 DNA reads as TGTGCCAGCAGCATATGGACTAGCGGGGGGGCCTCCCAAGAGACCCAGTACTTC. Its translation: CASSIWTSGGASQETQYF.

The V call is TRBV11-3, the J call TRBJ2-7; D remains ambiguous. The germline V gene has CDR1 SGHNT and CDR2 YENEEA. The CDR3 loop spans 14 amino acids. With 5 bases removed from V and 5 bases from J, the gap between germline ends came to 16 bases. The chain's CDR3 is CASSVRFQGNEQYF. In DNA form, the CDR3 reads TGTGCCAGCAGCGTACGATTTCAAGGGAACGAGCAGTACTTC.

The rearrangement links TRBV15 to TRBJ1-6, with a tentative D call TRBD1 (6 bases). The ends were cut back, 0 bases at V and 2 bases at J, with 8 bases in the middle. This CDR3 is built from 16 residues. Germline CDR1 LNHNV, CDR2 YYDKDF (reference sequence). CDR3 region: CATSREAGAYNSPLHF. DNA for the CDR3: TGTGCCACCAGCAGAGAGGCAGGGGCCTATAATTCACCCCTCCACTTT.

The chain employs TRBV29-1 and TRBJ2-7; unclear D gene. V was trimmed by 4 bases and J by 2 bases, leaving 6 bases between them. Germline CDR1 reads SQVTM; CDR2 reads ANQGSEA. This CDR3 region has 11 residues. The CDR3 region has the DNA TGCAGCGTTGGGCATACCTACGAGCAGTACTTC. This codes for CSVGHTYEQYF.

On this clone itself: The junction differs from germline at one of its ends, possibly a read error. The chain uses TRBV6-5 and TRBJ1-6; D remains unclear. The germline V gene encodes CDR1 MNHEY and CDR2 SVGAGI. This CDR3 contains 15 residues. Written as DNA, the CDR3 is TGTGCCAGCAGTGACTCTTCGCCCTATAATTCACCCCTCCACTTT. This translates into CASSDSSPYNSPLHF.

The gene calls are TRBV4-1 and TRBJ1-5; D is perhaps TRBD1 (6 bases). The CDR3 is 16 residues long. Looked up from germline, CDR1 is MGHRA and CDR2 is YSYEKL. Between the trimmed V and J ends, which lost 4 bases and 3 bases, there was a span of 16 bases. The CDR3 DNA is TGCGCCAGCAGCCTAAGTGACAGGTCTTTCAATCAGCCCCAGCATTTT. It specifies CASSLSDRSFNQPQHF.

The chain recombines TRBV27 with TRBJ2-7; no reliable D call. The CDR3 is 15 residues long. Germline V lookup: CDR1 MNHEY, CDR2 SMNVEV (reference sequence). The V and J ends lost 3 bases and 3 bases respectively, with 15 bases between them. The CDR3 nucleotides read TGTGCCAGCAGTTTCCTATCCGCCGCCGGCTACGAGCAGTACTTC. Amino acid sequence: CASSFLSAAGYEQYF.